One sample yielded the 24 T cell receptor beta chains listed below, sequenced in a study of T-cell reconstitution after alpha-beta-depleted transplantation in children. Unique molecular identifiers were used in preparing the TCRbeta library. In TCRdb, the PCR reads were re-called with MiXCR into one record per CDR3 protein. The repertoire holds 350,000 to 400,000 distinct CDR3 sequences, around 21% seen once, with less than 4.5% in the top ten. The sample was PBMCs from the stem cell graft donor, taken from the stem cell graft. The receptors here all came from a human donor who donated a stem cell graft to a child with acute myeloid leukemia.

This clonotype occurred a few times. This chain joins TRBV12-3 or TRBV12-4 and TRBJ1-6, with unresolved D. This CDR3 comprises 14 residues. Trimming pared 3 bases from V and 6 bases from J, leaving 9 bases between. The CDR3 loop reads CASSLDRSNSPLHF. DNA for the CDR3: TGTGCCAGCAGTTTGGACCGAAGTAATTCACCCCTCCACTTT.

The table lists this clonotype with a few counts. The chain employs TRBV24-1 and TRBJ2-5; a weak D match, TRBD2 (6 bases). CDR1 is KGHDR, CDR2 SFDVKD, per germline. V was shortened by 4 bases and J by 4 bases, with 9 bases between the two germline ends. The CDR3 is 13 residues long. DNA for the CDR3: TGTGCCACCAGTGACTGGGACTTAGAGACCCAGTACTTC. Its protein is CATSDWDLETQYF.

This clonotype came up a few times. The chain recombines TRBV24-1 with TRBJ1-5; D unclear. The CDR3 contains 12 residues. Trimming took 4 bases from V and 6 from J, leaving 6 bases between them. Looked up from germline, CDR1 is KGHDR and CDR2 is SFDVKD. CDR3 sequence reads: CATSESAQPQHF. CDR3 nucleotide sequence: TGTGCCACCAGTGAATCGGCTCAGCCCCAGCATTTT.

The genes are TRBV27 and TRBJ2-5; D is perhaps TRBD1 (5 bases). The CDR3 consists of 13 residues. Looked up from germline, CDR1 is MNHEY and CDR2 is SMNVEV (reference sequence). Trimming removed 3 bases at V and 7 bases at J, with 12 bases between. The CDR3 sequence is CASSLAGKATQYF. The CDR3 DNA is TGTGCCAGCAGTTTGGCAGGGAAGGCGACCCAGTACTTC.

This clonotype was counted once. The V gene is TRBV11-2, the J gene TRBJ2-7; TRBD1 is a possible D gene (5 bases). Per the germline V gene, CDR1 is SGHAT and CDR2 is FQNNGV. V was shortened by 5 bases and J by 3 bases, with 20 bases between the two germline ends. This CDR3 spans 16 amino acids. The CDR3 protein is CASSSSGISRFYEQYF. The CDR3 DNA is TGTGCCAGCAGCAGCTCAGGGATTTCCCGGTTCTACGAGCAGTACTTC.

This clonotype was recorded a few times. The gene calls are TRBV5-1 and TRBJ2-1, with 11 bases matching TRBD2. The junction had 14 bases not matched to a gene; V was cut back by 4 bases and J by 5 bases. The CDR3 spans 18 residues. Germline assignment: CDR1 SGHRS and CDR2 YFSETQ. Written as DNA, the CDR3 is TGCGCCAGCAGCACATTAGCGGGAGGGTCCCCACCAGACAATGAGCAGTTCTTC. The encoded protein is CASSTLAGGSPPDNEQFF.

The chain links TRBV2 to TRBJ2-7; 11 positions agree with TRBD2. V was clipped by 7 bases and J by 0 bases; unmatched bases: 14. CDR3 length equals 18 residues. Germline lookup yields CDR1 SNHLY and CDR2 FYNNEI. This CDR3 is CASKLGRGLAVTSYEQYF. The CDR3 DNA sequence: TGTGCCAGCAAGTTGGGTAGGGGACTAGCGGTCACCTCCTACGAGCAGTACTTC.

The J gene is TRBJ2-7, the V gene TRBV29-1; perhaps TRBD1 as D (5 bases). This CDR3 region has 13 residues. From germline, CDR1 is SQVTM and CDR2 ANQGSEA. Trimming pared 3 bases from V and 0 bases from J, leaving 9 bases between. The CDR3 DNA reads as TGCAGCGTTGAGACAGAGACCTCCTACGAGCAGTACTTC. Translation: CSVETETSYEQYF.

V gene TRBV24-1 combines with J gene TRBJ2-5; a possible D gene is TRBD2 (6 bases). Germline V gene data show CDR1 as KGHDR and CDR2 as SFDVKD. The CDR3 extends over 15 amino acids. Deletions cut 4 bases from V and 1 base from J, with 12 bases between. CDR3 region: CATSEPWRGQETQYF. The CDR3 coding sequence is TGTGCCACCAGTGAACCTTGGCGGGGCCAAGAGACCCAGTACTTC.

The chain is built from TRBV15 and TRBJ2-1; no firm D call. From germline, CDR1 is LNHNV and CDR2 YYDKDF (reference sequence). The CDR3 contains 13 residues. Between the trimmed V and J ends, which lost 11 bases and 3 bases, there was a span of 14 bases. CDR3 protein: CAVGPTIYNEQFF. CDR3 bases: TGTGCCGTGGGCCCTACGATCTACAATGAGCAGTTCTTC.

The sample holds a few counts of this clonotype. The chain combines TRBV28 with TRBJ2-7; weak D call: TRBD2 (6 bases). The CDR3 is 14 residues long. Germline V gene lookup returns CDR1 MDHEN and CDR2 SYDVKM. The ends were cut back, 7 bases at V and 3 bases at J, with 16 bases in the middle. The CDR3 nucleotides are TGTGCCAGCAACTCTGGGACTGTCAACTACGAGCAGTACTTC. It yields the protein CASNSGTVNYEQYF. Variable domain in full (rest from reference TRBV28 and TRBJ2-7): DVKVTQSSRYLVKRTGEKVFLECVQDMDHENMFWYRQDPGLGLRLIYFSYDVKMKEKGDIPEGYSVSREKKERFSLILESASTNQTSMYLCASNSGTVNYEQYFGPGTRLTVT.

CDR3 loop: CASADGGGRTEAFF. The CDR3, as DNA: TGTGCCAGCGCCGACGGAGGGGGTAGGACTGAAGCTTTCTTT. The gene calls are TRBV7-9 and TRBJ1-1; D possibly corresponds to TRBD1 (6 bases). V was clipped by 8 bases and J by 5 bases, with 18 bases between them. Germline V gene sequence: CDR1 SEHNR, CDR2 FQNEAQ (reference sequence). This CDR3 has 14 residues.

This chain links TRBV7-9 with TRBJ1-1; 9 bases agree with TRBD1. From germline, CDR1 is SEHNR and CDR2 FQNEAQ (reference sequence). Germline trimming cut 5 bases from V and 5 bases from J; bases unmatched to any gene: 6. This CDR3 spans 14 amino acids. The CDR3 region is CASSLDRGRTEAFF. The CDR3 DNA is TGTGCCAGCAGCCTGGACAGGGGACGGACTGAAGCTTTCTTT.

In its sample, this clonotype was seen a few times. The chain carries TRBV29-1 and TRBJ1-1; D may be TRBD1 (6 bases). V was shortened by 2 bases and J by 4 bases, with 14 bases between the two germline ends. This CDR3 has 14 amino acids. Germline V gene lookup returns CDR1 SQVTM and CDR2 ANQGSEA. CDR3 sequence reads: CSVEKLATGTEAFF. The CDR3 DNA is TGCAGCGTTGAAAAGTTGGCGACAGGCACTGAAGCTTTCTTT. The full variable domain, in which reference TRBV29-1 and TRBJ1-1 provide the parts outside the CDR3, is SAVISQKPSRDICQRGTSLTIQCQVDSQVTMMFWYRQQPGQSLTLIATANQGSEATYESGFVIDKFPISRPNLTFSTLTVSNMSPEDSSIYLCSVEKLATGTEAFFGQGTRLTVV.

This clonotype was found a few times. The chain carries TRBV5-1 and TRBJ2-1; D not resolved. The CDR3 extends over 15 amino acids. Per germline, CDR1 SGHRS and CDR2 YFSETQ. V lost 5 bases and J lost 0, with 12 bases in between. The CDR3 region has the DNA TGCGCCAGCAGTGTTGGACGCCGCTCCTACAATGAGCAGTTCTTC. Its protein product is CASSVGRRSYNEQFF. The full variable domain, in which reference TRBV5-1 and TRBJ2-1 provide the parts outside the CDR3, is KAGVTQTPRYLIKTRGQQVTLSCSPISGHRSVSWYQQTPGQGLQFLFEYFSETQRNKGNFPGRFSGRQFSNSRSEMNVSTLELGDSALYLCASSVGRRSYNEQFFGPGTRLTVL.

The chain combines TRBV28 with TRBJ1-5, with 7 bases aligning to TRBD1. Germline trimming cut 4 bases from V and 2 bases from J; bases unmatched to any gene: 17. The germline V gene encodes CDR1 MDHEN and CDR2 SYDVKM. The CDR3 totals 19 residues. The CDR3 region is CASSSTGTALLVGNQPQHF. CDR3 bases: TGTGCCAGCAGTTCTACCGGGACAGCCCTTTTGGTGGGCAATCAGCCCCAGCATTTT.

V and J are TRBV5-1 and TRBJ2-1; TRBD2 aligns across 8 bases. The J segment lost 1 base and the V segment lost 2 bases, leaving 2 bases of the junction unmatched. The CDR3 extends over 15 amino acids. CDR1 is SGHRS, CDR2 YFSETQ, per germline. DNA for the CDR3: TGCGCCAGCAGCTTCGGGAGGGCTTCCTACAATGAGCAGTTCTTC. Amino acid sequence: CASSFGRASYNEQFF.

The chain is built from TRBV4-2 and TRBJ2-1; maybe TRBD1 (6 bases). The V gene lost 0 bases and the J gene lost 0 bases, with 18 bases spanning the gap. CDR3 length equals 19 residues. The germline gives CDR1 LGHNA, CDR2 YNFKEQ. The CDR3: CASSQEMQNTGISYNEQFF. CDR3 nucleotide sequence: TGTGCCAGCAGCCAAGAGATGCAAAACACAGGGATCTCCTACAATGAGCAGTTCTTC.

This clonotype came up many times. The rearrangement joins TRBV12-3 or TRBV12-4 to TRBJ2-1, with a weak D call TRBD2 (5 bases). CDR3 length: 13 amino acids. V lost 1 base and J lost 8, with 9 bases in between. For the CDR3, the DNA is TGTGCCAGCAGTTTAGGCCCGAGGGATGAGCAGTTCTTC. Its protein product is CASSLGPRDEQFF.

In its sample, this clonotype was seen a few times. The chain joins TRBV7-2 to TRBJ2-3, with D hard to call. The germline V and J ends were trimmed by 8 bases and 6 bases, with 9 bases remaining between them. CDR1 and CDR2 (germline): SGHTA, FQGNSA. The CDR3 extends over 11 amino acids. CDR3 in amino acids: CASESADTQYF. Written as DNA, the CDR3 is TGTGCCAGCGAGTCAGCTGATACGCAGTATTTT.

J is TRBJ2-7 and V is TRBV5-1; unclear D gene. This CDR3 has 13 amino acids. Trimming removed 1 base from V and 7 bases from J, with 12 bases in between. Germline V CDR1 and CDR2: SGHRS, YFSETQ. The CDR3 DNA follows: TGCGCCAGCAGCTTGAATCAAGTGGGTGAGCAGTACTTC. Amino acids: CASSLNQVGEQYF. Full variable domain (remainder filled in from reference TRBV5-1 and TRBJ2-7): KAGVTQTPRYLIKTRGQQVTLSCSPISGHRSVSWYQQTPGQGLQFLFEYFSETQRNKGNFPGRFSGRQFSNSRSEMNVSTLELGDSALYLCASSLNQVGEQYFGPGTRLTVT.

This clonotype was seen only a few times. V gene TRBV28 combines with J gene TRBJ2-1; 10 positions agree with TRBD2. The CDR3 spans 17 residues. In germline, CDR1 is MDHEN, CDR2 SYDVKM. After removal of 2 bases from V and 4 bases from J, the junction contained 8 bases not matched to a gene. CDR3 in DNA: TGTGCCAGCAGTTTAAGGTTCTGGACTAGCGGTTACAATGAGCAGTTCTTC. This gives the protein CASSLRFWTSGYNEQFF.

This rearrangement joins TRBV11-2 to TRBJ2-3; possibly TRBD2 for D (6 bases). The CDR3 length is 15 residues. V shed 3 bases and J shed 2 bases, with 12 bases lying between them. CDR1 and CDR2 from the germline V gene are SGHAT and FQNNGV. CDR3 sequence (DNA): TGTGCCAGCAGCTTCGGGGCGGGGCCCACAGATACGCAGTATTTT. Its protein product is CASSFGAGPTDTQYF.

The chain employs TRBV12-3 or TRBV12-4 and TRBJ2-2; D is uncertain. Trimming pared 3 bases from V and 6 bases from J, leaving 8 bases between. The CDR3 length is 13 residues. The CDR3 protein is CASSFQASGELFF. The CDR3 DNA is TGTGCCAGCAGTTTTCAAGCTTCCGGGGAGCTGTTTTTT.